The rows below give T cell receptor beta chains drawn from one sample of a study of blood T cell repertoires in COVID-19. Sequencing was performed with immunoSEQ multiplex PCR; in TCRdb, only in-frame clones are kept and a portion is missing. The table has about 330,000 clones, 85% seen once. Sequencing was done on a sample of peripheral blood. All receptors come from a human donor in a cohort sampled during active COVID-19. The CDR3 runs from the conserved cysteine through the conserved F or W. D genes are given only for firm matches. The size entry is marked missing in some rows and otherwise reads once, few, many or a size class.

D gene	J gene	clone size	V gene	CDR3 DNA	CDR3 protein
TRBD1	TRBJ1-5	NA	TRBV5-1	TGCGCCAGCAGCTTGACGGGACAGGGCGATCAGCCCCAGCATTTT	CASSLTGQGDQPQHF
TRBD2	TRBJ2-1	NA	TRBV3-1/TRBV3-2	TGTGCCAGCAGCCTCCCCGGGACTACCAACCCCATCTTC	CASSLPGTTNPIF
TRBD2	TRBJ2-7	NA	TRBV18	TGTGCCAGCTCACCTCGACTAGCGGGGGGGAACCCCTCCAAATACGAGCAGTACTTC	CASSPRLAGGNPSKYEQYF
NA	TRBJ1-3	NA	TRBV7-9	TGTGCCAGCAGCTTAGGGGCACAGTACTCTGGAAACACCATATATTTT	CASSLGAQYSGNTIYF
NA	TRBJ2-7	NA	TRBV2	TGTGCCAGCACTGTGCGATCCTACGAGCAGTACTTC	CASTVRSYEQYF
TRBD1	TRBJ1-4	once	TRBV27	TGTGCCAGCAGTCCTCAACAGGGGAGACGGGAAAAACTGTTTTTT	CASSPQQGRREKLFF
NA	TRBJ2-7	NA	TRBV10-2	TGCGCCAGCAGCGAACCTACGGTGCAGTACTTC	CASSEPTVQYF
NA	TRBJ1-2	NA	TRBV19	TGTGCCAGTAGTGGTATAGTACCGCCCTATGGCTACACCTTC	CASSGIVPPYGYTF
NA	TRBJ1-4	NA	TRBV24-1	TGTGCCACCAGTGACGGGCGGGGGCGGACTAATGAAAAACTGTTTTTT	CATSDGRGRTNEKLFF
NA	TRBJ2-1	NA	TRBV19	TGTGCCAGTAGTATAGGTCCTGGGGCTTTTAGAAACAATGAGCAGTTCTTC	CASSIGPGAFRNNEQFF
NA	TRBJ1-6	NA	TRBV7-2	TGTGCCAGCATGATAACTTATCGATCGAATTCACCCCTCCACTTT	CASMITYRSNSPLHF
NA	TRBJ2-5	NA	TRBV12-3/TRBV12-4	TGTGCCAGCAGACCGGACAGTCAAGAGACCCAGTACTTC	CASRPDSQETQYF
NA	TRBJ1-1	NA	TRBV12-3/TRBV12-4	TGTGCCAGCAGTCCCCAGGGAGAAGCTTTCTTT	CASSPQGEAFF
NA	TRBJ1-1	NA	TRBV18	TGTGCCAGCTCACAAGGGACACAGAACACTGAAGCTTTCTTT	CASSQGTQNTEAFF
TRBD1	TRBJ1-2	NA	TRBV12-3/TRBV12-4	TGTGCCAGCAGACAAGGGACAGAGTATGGCTACACCTTC	CASRQGTEYGYTF
NA	TRBJ1-1	NA	TRBV9	TGTGCCAGCAGCGGGCGGCGGGGGGTTACTGAAGCTTTCTTT	CASSGRRGVTEAFF
NA	TRBJ1-2	NA	TRBV18	TGTGCCAGCTCACCGATAGCGGGGCGCGCTGGCTACACCTTC	CASSPIAGRAGYTF
TRBD1	TRBJ2-3	NA	TRBV19	TGTGCCAGTAGTTCCCGGGGCAGGGGGACGGATACGCAGTATTTT	CASSSRGRGTDTQYF
NA	TRBJ2-2	NA	TRBV5-5	TGTGCCAGCAGCTTCCGGGGCACCGGGGAGCTGTTTTTT	CASSFRGTGELFF
NA	TRBJ1-1	NA	TRBV5-1	TGCGCCAGCAGGGGGCTTAGCACTGAAGCTTTCTTT	CASRGLSTEAFF
TRBD2	TRBJ2-1	NA	TRBV6-1	TGTGCCAGCAGTGGCCCTTGGCGGGGGGACTCCTACAATGAGCAGTTCTTC	CASSGPWRGDSYNEQFF
TRBD1	TRBJ2-7	NA	TRBV2	TGTGCCTGCAAGGACAGGGATCATAGCGAGCAGTACTTC	CACKDRDHSEQYF
TRBD2	TRBJ2-5	NA	TRBV24-1	TGTGCCACGACTAGCGGTGGCGTGAGAGAGACCCAGTACTTC	CATTSGGVRETQYF
TRBD1	TRBJ2-7	NA	TRBV3-1/TRBV3-2	TGTGCCAGCAGCGACCCGGGACAGGGGGCTTACGAGCAGTACTTC	CASSDPGQGAYEQYF